This note documents a single T cell receptor (beta chain) sequence. The antigen is undetermined. V lost 7 bases and J lost 5; bases outside the gene matches: 7. This CDR3 has 14 residues. Germline values: CDR1 MNHEY, CDR2 SMNVEV (reference sequence). Here immunoSEQ multiplex PCR was the method, and the copy in TCRdb shows in-frame clones only, minus some. Of 80,000 or so clones in the sample, about 85% are singletons; the top ten hold about 1.6%. These data originate in a study of T cell responses to AZD1222 COVID-19 vaccine. Study outcomes and limitations: Only six people who got AZD1222 tested seropositive at baseline. Increases in Spike-specific TCR breadth and depth were seen after two AZD1222 doses.

This rearrangement joins TRBV27 to TRBJ2-7; 11 bases map to TRBD1. The source is an adult in good health. Sample: peripheral blood, taken on day 0 of AZD1222 vaccination. CDR3 sequence: CASISRGQGDEQYF. Written as DNA, the CDR3 is TGTGCCAGCATCTCGAGGGGACAGGGGGACGAGCAGTACTTC.